This TCR beta chain appears in the sequencing data of a study of blood T cell repertoires in COVID-19. Overall study: Samples representing acute and convalescent COVID-19 were sourced from the United States, Italy and Spain.

Followed over time, Seattle patients had been enrolled while infection was active. In the original processing: Quantification of nucleated cells was approximated via reference gene primer amplification. The protocol was immunoSEQ multiplex PCR, while the TCRdb copy is restricted to in-frame clones and leaves out a portion. V and J calls and clone size are those listed in that table; D and trimming were worked out from the DNA. The table includes under 200,000 clones, about 85% detected once. Germline trimming cut 0 bases from V and 5 bases from J; bases unmatched to any gene: 10. This CDR3 region has 18 residues. From germline, CDR1 is LGHDT and CDR2 YNNKEL (reference sequence).

Sequencing input: peripheral blood. V usage is TRBV3-1 (or the pseudogene TRBV3-2) and J usage is TRBJ2-3; 11 positions agree with TRBD2. This receptor was obtained from a woman aged 45 to 65 with COVID-19, enrolled during active disease. The CDR3 here is CASSQDLTSGDREDTQYF. CDR3 nucleotides: TGTGCCAGCAGCCAAGATTTGACTAGCGGGGACAGAGAAGATACGCAGTATTTT.